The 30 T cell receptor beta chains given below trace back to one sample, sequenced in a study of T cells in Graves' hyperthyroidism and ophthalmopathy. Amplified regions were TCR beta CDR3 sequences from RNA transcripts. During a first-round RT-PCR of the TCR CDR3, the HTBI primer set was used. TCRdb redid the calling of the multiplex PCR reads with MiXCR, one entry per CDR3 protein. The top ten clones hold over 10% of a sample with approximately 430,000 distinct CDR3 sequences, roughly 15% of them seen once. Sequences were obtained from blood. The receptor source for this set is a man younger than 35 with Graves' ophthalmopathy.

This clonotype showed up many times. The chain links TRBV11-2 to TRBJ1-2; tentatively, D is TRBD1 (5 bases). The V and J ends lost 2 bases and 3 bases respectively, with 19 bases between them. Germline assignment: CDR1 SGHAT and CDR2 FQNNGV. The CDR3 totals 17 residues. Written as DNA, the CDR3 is TGTGCCAGCAGCTTATTGCCCGGCCTTGGGGGTGACTATGGCTACACCTTC. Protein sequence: CASSLLPGLGGDYGYTF.

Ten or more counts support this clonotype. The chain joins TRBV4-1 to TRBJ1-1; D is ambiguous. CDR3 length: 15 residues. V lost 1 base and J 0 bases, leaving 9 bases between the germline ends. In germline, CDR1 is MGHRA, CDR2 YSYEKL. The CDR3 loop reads CASSQGRLLNTEAFF. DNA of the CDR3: TGCGCCAGCAGCCAAGGAAGACTGTTGAACACTGAAGCTTTCTTT.

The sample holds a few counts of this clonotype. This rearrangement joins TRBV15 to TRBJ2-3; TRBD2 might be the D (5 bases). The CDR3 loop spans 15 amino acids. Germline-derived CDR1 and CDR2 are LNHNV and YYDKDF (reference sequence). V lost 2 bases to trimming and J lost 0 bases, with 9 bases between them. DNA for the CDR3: TGTGCCACCAGCAGAAAGAGCGGTAGCACAGATACGCAGTATTTT. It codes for CATSRKSGSTDTQYF.

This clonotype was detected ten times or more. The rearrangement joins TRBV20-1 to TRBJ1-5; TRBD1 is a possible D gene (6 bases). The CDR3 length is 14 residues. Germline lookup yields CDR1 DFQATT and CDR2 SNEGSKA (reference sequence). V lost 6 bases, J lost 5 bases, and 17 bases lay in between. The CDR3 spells CSAHTGRGDQPQHF. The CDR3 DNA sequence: TGCAGTGCGCACACAGGGAGGGGAGATCAGCCCCAGCATTTT.

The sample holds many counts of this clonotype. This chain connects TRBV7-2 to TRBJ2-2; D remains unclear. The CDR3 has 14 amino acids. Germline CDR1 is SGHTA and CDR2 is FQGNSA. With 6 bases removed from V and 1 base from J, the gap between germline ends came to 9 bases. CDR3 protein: CASRLGWNTGELFF. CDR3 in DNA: TGTGCCAGCAGGCTTGGATGGAACACCGGGGAGCTGTTTTTT.

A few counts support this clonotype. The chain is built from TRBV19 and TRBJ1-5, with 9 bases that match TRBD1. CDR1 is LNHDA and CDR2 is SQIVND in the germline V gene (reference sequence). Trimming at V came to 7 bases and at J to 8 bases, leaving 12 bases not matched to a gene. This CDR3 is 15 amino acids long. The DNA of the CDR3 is TGTGCCAGTACCGGGACAGGGTTGACCCATAAGCCCCAGCATTTT. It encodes CASTGTGLTHKPQHF.

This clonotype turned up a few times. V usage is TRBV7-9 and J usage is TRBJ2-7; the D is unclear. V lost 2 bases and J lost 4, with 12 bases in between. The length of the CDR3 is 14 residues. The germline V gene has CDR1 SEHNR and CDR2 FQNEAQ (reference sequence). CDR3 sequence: CASSLKSVGYEQYF. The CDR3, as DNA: TGTGCCAGCAGCTTAAAGTCGGTGGGATACGAGCAGTACTTC.

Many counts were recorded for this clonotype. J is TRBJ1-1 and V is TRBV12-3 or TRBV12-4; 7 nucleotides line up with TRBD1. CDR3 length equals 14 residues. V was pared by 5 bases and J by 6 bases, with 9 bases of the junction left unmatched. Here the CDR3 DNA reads TGTGCCAGCAGTCAGACAGGGTTGGTCGCTGAAGCTTTCTTT. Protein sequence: CASSQTGLVAEAFF.

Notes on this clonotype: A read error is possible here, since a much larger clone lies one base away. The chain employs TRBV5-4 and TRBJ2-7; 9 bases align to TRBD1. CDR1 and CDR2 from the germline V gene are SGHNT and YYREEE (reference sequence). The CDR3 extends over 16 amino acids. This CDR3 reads CVSSLVGQGSSYEQYF. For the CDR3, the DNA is TGTGTCAGCAGCTTGGTTGGACAGGGGAGTTCCTACGAGCAGTACTTC.

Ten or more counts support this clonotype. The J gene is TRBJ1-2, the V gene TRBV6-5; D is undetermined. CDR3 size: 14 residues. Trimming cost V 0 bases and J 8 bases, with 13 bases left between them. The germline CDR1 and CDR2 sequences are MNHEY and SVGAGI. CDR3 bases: TGTGCCAGCAGTTACTCGATGGAGCCTTGGGGCTACACCTTC. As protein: CASSYSMEPWGYTF.

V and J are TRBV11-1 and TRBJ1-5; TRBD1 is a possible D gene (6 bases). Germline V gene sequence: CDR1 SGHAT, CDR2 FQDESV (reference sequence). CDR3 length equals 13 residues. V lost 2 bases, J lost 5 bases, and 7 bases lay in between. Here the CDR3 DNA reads TGTGCCAGCAGCTTAAGGGGGGATCAGCCCCAGCATTTT. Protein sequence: CASSLRGDQPQHF.

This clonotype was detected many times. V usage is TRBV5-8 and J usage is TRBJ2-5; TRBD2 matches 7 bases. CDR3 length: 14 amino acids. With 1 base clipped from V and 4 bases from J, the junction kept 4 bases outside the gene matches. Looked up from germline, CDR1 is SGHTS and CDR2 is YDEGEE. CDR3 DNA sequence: TGTGCCAGCAGCTTGTGGGGGGGTCGAGAGACCCAGTACTTC. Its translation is CASSLWGGRETQYF.

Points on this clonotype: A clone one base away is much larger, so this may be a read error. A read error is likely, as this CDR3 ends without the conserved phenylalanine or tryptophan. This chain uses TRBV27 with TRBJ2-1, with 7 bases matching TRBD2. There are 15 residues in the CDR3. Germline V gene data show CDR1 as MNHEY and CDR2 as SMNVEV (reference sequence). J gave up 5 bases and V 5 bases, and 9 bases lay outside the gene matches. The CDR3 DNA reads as TGTGCCAGCAGTCAGGCTAGCGGCTTTCACAATGAGCAGTTCTCC. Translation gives CASSQASGFHNEQFS.

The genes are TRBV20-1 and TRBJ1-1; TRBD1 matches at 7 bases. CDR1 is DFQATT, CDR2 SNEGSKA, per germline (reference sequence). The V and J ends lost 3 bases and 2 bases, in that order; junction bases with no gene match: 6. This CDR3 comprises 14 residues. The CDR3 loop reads CSARAGTANTEAFF. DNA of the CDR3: TGCAGTGCTAGGGCCGGGACAGCTAACACTGAAGCTTTCTTT.

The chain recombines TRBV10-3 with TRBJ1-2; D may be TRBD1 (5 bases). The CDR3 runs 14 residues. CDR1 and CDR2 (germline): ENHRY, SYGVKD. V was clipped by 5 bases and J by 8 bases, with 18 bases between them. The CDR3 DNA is TGTGCCATCAGTAAGGACGGGGACCTACCGGGCTACACCTTC. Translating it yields CAISKDGDLPGYTF.

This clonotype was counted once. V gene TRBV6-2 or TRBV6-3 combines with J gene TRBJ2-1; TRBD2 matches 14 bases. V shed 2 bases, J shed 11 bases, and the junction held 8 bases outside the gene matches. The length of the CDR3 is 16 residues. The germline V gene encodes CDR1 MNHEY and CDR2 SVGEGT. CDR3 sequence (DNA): TGTGCCAGCAGTTACGGACTAGCGGGAGGCTATGATAAGCAGTTCTTC. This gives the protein CASSYGLAGGYDKQFF.

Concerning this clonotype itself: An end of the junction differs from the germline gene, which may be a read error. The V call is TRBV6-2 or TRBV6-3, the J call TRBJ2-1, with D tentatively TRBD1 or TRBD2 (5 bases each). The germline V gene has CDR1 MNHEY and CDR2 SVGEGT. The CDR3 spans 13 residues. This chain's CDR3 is CASKGPTYNEQSF. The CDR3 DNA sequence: TGTGCCAGCAAGGGACCAACCTACAATGAGCAGTCCTTC.

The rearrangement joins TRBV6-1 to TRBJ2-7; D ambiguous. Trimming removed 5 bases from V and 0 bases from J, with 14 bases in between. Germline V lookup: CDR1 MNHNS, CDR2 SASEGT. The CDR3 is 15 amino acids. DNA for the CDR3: TGTGCCAGCAGTTACGAAACGGATAGCTCCTACGAGCAGTACTTC. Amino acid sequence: CASSYETDSSYEQYF.

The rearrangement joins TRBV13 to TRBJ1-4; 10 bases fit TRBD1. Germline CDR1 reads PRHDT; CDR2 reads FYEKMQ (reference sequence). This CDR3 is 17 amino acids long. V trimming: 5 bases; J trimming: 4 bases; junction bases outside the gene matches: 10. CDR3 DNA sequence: TGTGCCAGCAGCACCCGACAGGGGGCGGCCTATAATGAAAAACTGTTTTTT. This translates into CASSTRQGAAYNEKLFF.

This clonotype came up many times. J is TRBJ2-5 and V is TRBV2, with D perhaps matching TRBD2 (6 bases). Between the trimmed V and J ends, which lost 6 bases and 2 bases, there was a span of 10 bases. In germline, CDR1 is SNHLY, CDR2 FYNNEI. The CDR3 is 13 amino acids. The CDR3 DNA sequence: TGTGCCAGCAGAGGGACTGTGCAAGAGACCCAGTACTTC. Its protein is CASRGTVQETQYF.

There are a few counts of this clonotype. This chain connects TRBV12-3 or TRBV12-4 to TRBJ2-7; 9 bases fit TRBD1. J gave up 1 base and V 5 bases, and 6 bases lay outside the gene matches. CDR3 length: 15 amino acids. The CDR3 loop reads CASSLRGQGSYEQYF. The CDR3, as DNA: TGTGCCAGCAGTCTAAGGGGACAGGGATCCTACGAGCAGTACTTC.

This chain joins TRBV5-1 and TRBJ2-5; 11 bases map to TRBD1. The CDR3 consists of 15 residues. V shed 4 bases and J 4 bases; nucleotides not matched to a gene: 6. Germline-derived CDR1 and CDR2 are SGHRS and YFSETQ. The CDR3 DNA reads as TGCGCCAGCAGCCCCGGACAGGGGGCAACAGAGACCCAGTACTTC. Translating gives CASSPGQGATETQYF.

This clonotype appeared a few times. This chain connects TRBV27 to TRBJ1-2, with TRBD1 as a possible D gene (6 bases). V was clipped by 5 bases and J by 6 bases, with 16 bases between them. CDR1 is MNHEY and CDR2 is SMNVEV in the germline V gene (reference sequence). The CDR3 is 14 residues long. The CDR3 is CASSPGHPMDGYTF. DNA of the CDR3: TGTGCCAGCAGTCCGGGACACCCTATGGATGGCTACACCTTC.

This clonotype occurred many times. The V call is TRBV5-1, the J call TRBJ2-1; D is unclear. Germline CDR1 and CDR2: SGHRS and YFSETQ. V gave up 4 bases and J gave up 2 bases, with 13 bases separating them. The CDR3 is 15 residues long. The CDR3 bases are TGCGCCAGCAGCCAGCTAGAGGTTGCCTACAATGAGCAGTTCTTC. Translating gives CASSQLEVAYNEQFF.

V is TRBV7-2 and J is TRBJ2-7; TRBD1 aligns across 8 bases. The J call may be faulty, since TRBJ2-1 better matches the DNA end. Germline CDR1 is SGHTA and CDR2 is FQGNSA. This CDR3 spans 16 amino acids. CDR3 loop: CASSLELGQALRGQFF. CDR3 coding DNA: TGTGCCAGCAGCTTAGAACTGGGACAGGCGCTCCGGGGGCAGTTCTTC.

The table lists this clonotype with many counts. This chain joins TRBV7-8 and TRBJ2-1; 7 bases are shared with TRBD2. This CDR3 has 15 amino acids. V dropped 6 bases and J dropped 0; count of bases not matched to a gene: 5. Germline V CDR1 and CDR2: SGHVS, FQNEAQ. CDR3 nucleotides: TGTGCCAGCAGACCAACTAGCGCCTCCTACAATGAGCAGTTCTTC. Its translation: CASRPTSASYNEQFF. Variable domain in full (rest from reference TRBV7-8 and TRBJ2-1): GAGVSQSPRYKVAKRGQDVALRCDPISGHVSLFWYQQALGQGPEFLTYFQNEAQLDKSGLPSDRFFAERPEGSVSTLKIQRTQQEDSAVYLCASRPTSASYNEQFFGPGTRLTVL.

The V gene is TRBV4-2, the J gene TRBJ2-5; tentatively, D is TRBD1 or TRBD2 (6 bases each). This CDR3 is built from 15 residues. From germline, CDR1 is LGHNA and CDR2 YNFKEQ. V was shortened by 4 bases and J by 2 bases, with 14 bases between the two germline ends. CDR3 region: CASSLEGHIQETQYF. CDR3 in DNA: TGTGCCAGCAGCCTGGAGGGACACATACAAGAGACCCAGTACTTC.

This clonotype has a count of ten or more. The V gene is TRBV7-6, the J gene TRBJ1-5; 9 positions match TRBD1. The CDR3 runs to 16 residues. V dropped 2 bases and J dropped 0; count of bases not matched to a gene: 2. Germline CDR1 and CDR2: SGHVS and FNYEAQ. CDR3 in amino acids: CASSLWDRDSNQPQHF. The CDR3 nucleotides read TGTGCCAGCAGCTTATGGGACAGGGATAGCAATCAGCCCCAGCATTTT.

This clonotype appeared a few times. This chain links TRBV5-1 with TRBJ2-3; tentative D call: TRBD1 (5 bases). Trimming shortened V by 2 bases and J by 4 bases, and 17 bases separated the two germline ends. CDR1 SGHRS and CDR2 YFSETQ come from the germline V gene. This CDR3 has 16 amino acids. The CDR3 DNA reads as TGCGCCAGCAGCTTTCACAACAGGCCCGTGTCAGATACGCAGTATTTT. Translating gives CASSFHNRPVSDTQYF.

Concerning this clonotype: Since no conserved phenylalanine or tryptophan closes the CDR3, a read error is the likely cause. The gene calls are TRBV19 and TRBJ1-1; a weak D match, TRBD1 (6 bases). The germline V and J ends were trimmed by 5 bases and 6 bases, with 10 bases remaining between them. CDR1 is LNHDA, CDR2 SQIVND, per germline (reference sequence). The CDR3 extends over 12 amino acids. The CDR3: CASSAGAAEAFL. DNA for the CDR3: TGTGCCAGTAGTGCAGGGGCCGCTGAAGCTTTCCTT.